This TCR beta chain was sequenced for a study of T cells in Graves' hyperthyroidism and ophthalmopathy. This CDR3 is built from 16 residues. The ends were cut back, 2 bases at V and 1 base at J, with 12 bases in the middle. Germline V gives CDR1 KGHSY, CDR2 FQNENV. This clonotype was observed at least ten times. Its specificity is unknown. Uncontrolled infection, other autoimmune disease, pregnancy or lactation led to exclusion. PBMCs came from over 8.5 ml fresh peripheral blood. Study-wide points: With a median lead of about six months before onset, the model predicted ophthalmopathy. Most thyroid-expanded clonotypes above 0.001 were also found in blood.

TCR beta CDR3 sequences were amplified from RNA transcripts. A first-round RT-PCR of the TCR CDR3 used the HTBI primer set. Via MiXCR, TCRdb re-called the multiplex PCR reads, giving one row per CDR3 protein. The profile shows 300,000 to 400,000 distinct CDR3 sequences, about 13% of them singletons. The TCR was taken from a woman in her late teens or twenties with Graves' hyperthyroidism. J is TRBJ1-5 and V is TRBV16; perhaps TRBD1 as D (5 bases). The sequenced material came from blood. This chain's CDR3 is CASSQQDKRSNQPQHF. CDR3 DNA sequence: TGTGCCAGCAGCCAACAGGACAAACGAAGCAATCAGCCCCAGCATTTT.